The 11 T cell receptor beta chains in this list originate from one sample, sequenced in a study of CD8 T cells in ankylosing spondylitis (dated by TCRdb to 2015 to 2018). Study-level results and caveats: A TCR beta motif made up of fewer than 10 highly homologous amino acid variants appeared to be characteristic of blood from ankylosing spondylitis patients.

No cognate antigen is known for these TCRs. The library relied on 5' RACE. This sample was sequenced with an Illumina HiSeq 2500. TCRdb reprocessed the public reads (quality trimming at Q25 with fastp, clone calling with MiXCR) and kept in-frame beta chains. Duplicate CDR3 protein sequences are folded into a single record with the most common DNA and genes. This sample has fewer than 550,000 distinct CDR3 sequences in its table, and approximately 5.3% of those were observed once. The ten largest clonotypes hold under 4.5% of the sample. The sequencing sample was made of blood, either unsorted or a sorted T cell fraction (not recorded which). These receptors all stem from a male donor with ankylosing spondylitis.

This clonotype has at least ten counts. The chain couples TRBV10-3 to TRBJ2-7, with 13 bases identical to TRBD2. The CDR3 has 16 amino acids. With 3 bases clipped from V and 9 bases from J, the junction kept 11 bases outside the gene matches. From germline, CDR1 is ENHRY and CDR2 SYGVKD. This chain's CDR3 is CAISDISGRLAGGQYF. In nucleotides, the CDR3 is TGTGCCATCAGTGATATTTCCGGGAGACTAGCGGGAGGGCAGTACTTC.

This clonotype was found many times. The CDR3 reads CSVVREGNTEAFF. CDR3 sequence (DNA): TGCAGCGTTGTCAGGGAAGGGAACACTGAAGCTTTCTTT. This sequence joins TRBV29-1 and TRBJ1-1; tentative D call: TRBD1 (5 bases). The CDR3 is 13 residues long. Germline CDR1 SQVTM, CDR2 ANQGSEA. V lost 4 bases, J lost 1 base, and 10 bases lay in between.

Concerning this clonotype: One base away lies a much larger clone, so this may be a sequencing read error. The gene calls are TRBV6-5 and TRBJ1-1; no clear D. This CDR3 spans 15 amino acids. Germline V lookup: CDR1 MNHEY, CDR2 SVGAGI. Written as DNA, the CDR3 is TGTGCCACCAGTTACCTCACAGCCCCTTCGACTGAAGCTTTCTTT. Residues: CATSYLTAPSTEAFF.

At least ten counts were recorded for this clonotype. The chain recombines TRBV18 with TRBJ2-7; TRBD2 aligns across 10 bases. The CDR3 is made up of 14 amino acids. Germline V gene sequence: CDR1 KGHSH, CDR2 LQKENI. With 4 bases clipped from V and 3 bases from J, the junction kept 3 bases outside the gene matches. The CDR3 DNA reads TGTGCCAGCTCACGGGGACTAGCGAGCTACGAGCAGTACTTC. Protein product: CASSRGLASYEQYF.

This clonotype was recorded at least ten times. The V gene is TRBV20-1, the J gene TRBJ2-1; 8 bases match TRBD1. The CDR3 is 15 residues long. The V segment lost 3 bases and the J segment 2 bases; nucleotides outside the gene matches: 6. Germline V gene lookup returns CDR1 DFQATT and CDR2 SNEGSKA (reference sequence). CDR3 sequence (DNA): TGCAGTGCTAGGGGCCGGACAGGGCCCTACAATGAGCAGTTCTTC. It specifies CSARGRTGPYNEQFF.

In its sample, this clonotype was seen many times. The chain is built from TRBV6-5 and TRBJ1-1, with D perhaps matching TRBD1 (6 bases). The CDR3 is 15 amino acids. The ends were cut back, 3 bases at V and 2 bases at J, with 13 bases in the middle. Germline CDR1 is MNHEY and CDR2 is SVGAGI. The DNA for the CDR3 is TGTGCCAGCAGTTATAGTCCAGGGGACAACACTGAAGCTTTCTTT. The encoded protein is CASSYSPGDNTEAFF.

This clonotype was recorded at least ten times. As DNA, the CDR3 is TGTGCCAGCAGTGGACAGGGGCCCTTCACAGATACGCAGTATTTT. This translates into CASSGQGPFTDTQYF. This chain links TRBV27 with TRBJ2-3; 9 nucleotides agree with TRBD1. In germline, CDR1 is MNHEY, CDR2 SMNVEV (reference sequence). With 5 bases clipped from V and 2 bases from J, the junction kept 5 bases outside the gene matches. This CDR3 has 15 amino acids.

Note on this clonotype: A read error may produce the germline difference seen at one junction end. The rearrangement uses TRBV7-7 and TRBJ2-2; 10 bases are shared with TRBD2. This CDR3 has 16 amino acids. Germline loops: CDR1 SSHAT, CDR2 FNYEAQ (reference sequence). CDR3 in amino acids: CARSRGLAENTGDLFF. The CDR3 DNA follows: TGTGCTCGCAGCCGCGGACTAGCGGAGAACACCGGGGACCTGTTTTTT.

The table lists this clonotype with many counts. The V gene is TRBV4-2, the J gene TRBJ1-1; D is undetermined. The CDR3 contains 15 residues. The ends were cut back, 0 bases at V and 1 base at J, with 9 bases in the middle. Germline-derived CDR1 and CDR2 are LGHNA and YNFKEQ. The CDR3 region has the DNA TGTGCCAGCAGCCAAGATCTGCATGAGAACACTGAAGCTTTCTTT. It specifies CASSQDLHENTEAFF.

This clonotype has ten or more counts. The V gene is TRBV24-1, the J gene TRBJ1-4; TRBD1 matches at 8 bases. Trimming at V came to 7 bases and at J to 3 bases, leaving 3 bases not matched to a gene. Germline CDR1 is KGHDR and CDR2 is SFDVKD. The CDR3 spans 14 residues. The CDR3 loop reads CATSGTGANEKLFF. The CDR3 region has the DNA TGTGCCACCAGCGGGACAGGAGCTAATGAAAAACTGTTTTTT.

Notes on this clonotype: One junction end disagrees with the germline gene, perhaps due to a read error. The chain is built from TRBV7-2 and TRBJ2-1; D is perhaps TRBD2 (6 bases). CDR3 length: 15 amino acids. Germline loops: CDR1 SGHTA, CDR2 FQGNSA. This chain's CDR3 is CASSSGLGLSGRPLF. In DNA form, the CDR3 reads TGTGCCAGCAGCTCGGGACTGGGGCTCAGCGGCCGGCCCCTCTTC.